This T cell receptor beta chain was identified in a study of blood T cell repertoires in COVID-19. Study details: Acute-phase and convalescent COVID-19 samples originated in the United States, Italy and Spain. T cells, B-cell-depleted T cells, or PBMCs supplied cDNA or gDNA.

In germline, CDR1 is SGHRS, CDR2 YFSETQ. V dropped 7 bases and J dropped 5 bases, with 15 bases sitting between them. The CDR3 consists of 13 residues. Original data processing: Researchers report that nucleated cell counts were estimated from reference gene primer amplification. TCRdb's table, derived via immunoSEQ multiplex PCR, lists solely in-frame clones and lacks some. From that table come the V and J calls and clone size; the DNA was used to work out D and trimming. The table includes 81,000 or so clones, just under 85% detected once. This chain uses TRBV5-1 with TRBJ2-5, with D possibly matching TRBD1 (7 bases). The sample taken for sequencing was peripheral blood. This receptor was taken from a woman in her sixties or seventies with active or convalescent COVID-19. CDR3 sequence: CASSQGGEETQYF. The CDR3 nucleotides read TGCGCCAGCTCCCAGGGGGGCGAGGAGACCCAGTACTTC.